The clone carrying this T cell receptor (beta chain) was seen a handful of times. Its antigen is unidentified. These data are taken from a study of T-cell reconstitution after alpha-beta-depleted transplantation in children. Overall study results and limits: Expanded graft clones, several hundred of them, were reportedly the source of alpha-beta T cells about two months after transplant.

V gave up 4 bases and J gave up 13 bases; unmatched junction bases: 12. CDR3 length equals 13 residues. Germline V lookup: CDR1 GTSNPN, CDR2 SVGIG (reference sequence). As it was prepared, the TCRbeta library received unique molecular identifiers. Using its own MiXCR run on the PCR reads, TCRdb lists one record per CDR3 protein. The sample has roughly 200,000 distinct CDR3 sequences, roughly a tenth seen once. The TCR comes from a child under two years old with acute myeloid leukemia, due to receive a stem cell transplant. V is TRBV30 and J is TRBJ2-1, with 8 positions matching TRBD2. Source: PBMCs, taken before TCRalphabeta/CD19-depleted stem cell transplant. The CDR3 bases are TGTGCCTGGAATCCGGATAGCGGGGCCCCACAGTTCTTC. It encodes CAWNPDSGAPQFF.